Following are 30 T cell receptor beta chains from one sample sequenced in a study of regulatory T cells in long-lasting Graves disease. Time point in this sample: newly diagnosed GD, antithyroid drugs for less than 3 months. With RNA extracted from PBMCs as input, the TCR library was made. For TCR beta, libraries came from iRepertoire HTBI primers and Arm-PCR of CDR3 regions. TCRdb reanalysed the multiplex PCR reads using MiXCR and keeps one entry per CDR3 protein. The sample has about 380,000 distinct CDR3 sequences, less than 20% seen once; the top ten hold 22%. Sequencing used peripheral blood mononuclear cells (PBMCs), obtained at new diagnosis, from a patient treated with antithyroid drugs. The receptor set was obtained from a female donor with Graves disease.

The chain employs TRBV29-1 and TRBJ2-5, with 8 bases aligning to TRBD2. Germline CDR1 and CDR2: SQVTM and ANQGSEA. Unmatched junction bases numbered 5, after V lost 4 bases and J lost 4 bases. The CDR3 loop spans 13 amino acids. CDR3 amino acids: CSVGVSGTETQYF. For the CDR3, the DNA is TGCAGCGTTGGGGTTAGCGGGACAGAGACCCAGTACTTC.

Ten or more counts support this clonotype. The V and J genes are TRBV11-2 and TRBJ2-3; the D gene is possibly TRBD1 (6 bases). V was cut by 7 bases and J by 5 bases, with 10 bases left in between. Looked up from germline, CDR1 is SGHAT and CDR2 is FQNNGV. CDR3 size: 12 residues. Here the CDR3 DNA reads TGTGCCAGCAACCGCAGGGGAGATACGCAGTATTTT. This gives the protein CASNRRGDTQYF.

This clonotype has at least ten counts. The chain employs TRBV20-1 and TRBJ2-7; TRBD2 is a possible D gene (6 bases). The CDR3 is 16 amino acids. Trimming removed 1 base from V and 6 bases from J, with 22 bases in between. Germline V CDR1 and CDR2: DFQATT, SNEGSKA (reference sequence). CDR3 amino acids: CSARVIASEGRREQYF. The CDR3 DNA sequence: TGCAGTGCTAGAGTTATAGCTAGCGAAGGTAGGCGCGAGCAGTACTTC.

This clonotype was counted a few times. This sequence joins TRBV18 and TRBJ1-4; D call uncertain. This CDR3 comprises 15 residues. Germline V gives CDR1 KGHSH, CDR2 LQKENI. Trimming took 2 bases from V and 5 from J, leaving 12 bases between them. The CDR3 sequence is CASSPGSDPNEKLFF. CDR3 in DNA: TGTGCCAGCTCACCAGGGTCCGACCCCAATGAAAAACTGTTTTTT. The entire variable domain, with the rest obtained from reference TRBV18 and TRBJ1-4, is as follows: NAGVMQNPRHLVRRRGQEARLRCSPMKGHSHVYWYRQLPEEGLKFMVYLQKENIIDESGMPKERFSAEFPKEGPSILRIQQVVRGDSAAYFCASSPGSDPNEKLFFGSGTQLSVL.

Only a few counts were recorded for this clonotype. A much larger clone lies one base from this, so it may be a read error. The chain has TRBV24-1 and TRBJ1-2; D is unresolved. V was clipped by 3 bases and J by 6 bases, with 22 bases between them. There are 17 residues in the CDR3. Germline values: CDR1 KGHDR, CDR2 SFDVKD. The DNA of the CDR3 is TGTGCCACCAGTGATCCAGTAGCGGGCTTGGTGGACCATGGCTACACCTTC. Protein product: CATSDPVAGLVDHGYTF.

The V call is TRBV4-1, the J call TRBJ1-2; D not resolved. The germline V gene has CDR1 MGHRA and CDR2 YSYEKL. V lost 0 bases to trimming and J lost 8 bases, with 16 bases between them. The CDR3 contains 15 residues. CDR3 sequence: CASSQDFGRPKGYTF. DNA of the CDR3: TGCGCCAGCAGCCAAGATTTTGGCAGGCCAAAAGGCTACACCTTC.

This clonotype has at least ten counts. The V call is TRBV9, the J call TRBJ2-2, with 7 bases fitting TRBD2. Losses at the gene ends were 3 bases for V and 1 base for J; bases not matched to a gene: 30. Germline CDR1 and CDR2: SGDLS and YYNGEE. This CDR3 region has 24 residues. In DNA form, the CDR3 reads TGTGCCAGCAGCGCCCCGGTCTTTGGGGTGCCTAGCGGACACCCGAAGAAGAACACCGGGGAGCTGTTTTTT. Residues: CASSAPVFGVPSGHPKKNTGELFF.

The chain joins TRBV12-3 or TRBV12-4 to TRBJ1-2, with D unresolved. The V end was cut by 6 bases, the J end by 3 bases, with 11 bases between. This CDR3 is 13 amino acids long. The CDR3 sequence is CASSVDGHYGYTF. The DNA for the CDR3 is TGTGCCAGCAGCGTTGACGGTCACTATGGCTACACCTTC.

CDR3 region: CSARPSRDRGYYGYTF. CDR3 nucleotides: TGCAGTGCTAGACCATCCCGGGACAGGGGATACTATGGCTACACCTTC. The rearrangement uses TRBV20-1 and TRBJ1-2; 10 bases fit TRBD1. J was trimmed by 3 bases and V by 2 bases; bases with no gene match: 9. Germline assignment: CDR1 DFQATT and CDR2 SNEGSKA (reference sequence). The CDR3 consists of 16 residues.

This clonotype has just a few counts. V and J are TRBV30 and TRBJ2-7; 9 positions agree with TRBD2. The V gene end was trimmed by 0 bases and the J gene end by 2 bases; junction bases not matched to a gene: 11. Germline CDR1 GTSNPN, CDR2 SVGIG (reference sequence). The CDR3 is 17 residues long. CDR3 nucleotides: TGTGCCTGGAGTGTTCATAGGACTAGCGACAACCCCTACGAGCAGTACTTC. Amino acid sequence: CAWSVHRTSDNPYEQYF.

The sample holds a few counts of this clonotype. The junction shows a germline mismatch at one end, possibly a read error. DNA for the CDR3: TGTGCCGGCAGTGAAGTGGAGGGACCTGGTGGTGAGCAGTTCTTC. Encoded protein: CAGSEVEGPGGEQFF. This rearrangement joins TRBV6-1 to TRBJ2-1, with a weak D call TRBD2 (6 bases). CDR1 MNHNS and CDR2 SASEGT come from the germline V gene. This CDR3 is 15 amino acids long.

With regard to this clonotype: One end of the junction varies from germline; a read error may be responsible. The chain recombines TRBV5-1 with TRBJ2-3; 8 nucleotides line up with TRBD2. This CDR3 spans 16 amino acids. Germline CDR1 SGHRS, CDR2 YFSETQ. The DNA of the CDR3 is TGTGCCAGCGGGAAGGGACTAGAAACTAGCACAGATACGCAGTATTTT. This sequence encodes CASGKGLETSTDTQYF.

This sequence joins TRBV28 and TRBJ2-7; D is undetermined. There are 14 residues in the CDR3. V was shortened by 2 bases and J by 7 bases, with 15 bases between the two germline ends. Germline lookup yields CDR1 MDHEN and CDR2 SYDVKM. The CDR3 DNA follows: TGTGCCAGCAGTTTAGCGCAGCGCAAAAATGAGCAGTACTTC. Translation gives CASSLAQRKNEQYF.

This clonotype was found many times. The chain carries TRBV4-1 and TRBJ2-1; TRBD2 agrees at 12 bases. With 8 bases clipped from V and 7 bases from J, the junction kept 9 bases outside the gene matches. The germline V gene has CDR1 MGHRA and CDR2 YSYEKL. This CDR3 comprises 15 residues. The CDR3 loop reads CASRIVGLAGNEQFF. The CDR3, as DNA: TGCGCCAGCCGGATCGTCGGACTAGCGGGGAATGAGCAGTTCTTC.

The table lists this clonotype with many counts. The chain carries TRBV6-2 or TRBV6-3 and TRBJ2-3; no clear D gene. Germline V gene sequence: CDR1 MNHEY, CDR2 SVGEGT. The V end was cut by 4 bases, the J end by 6 bases, with 11 bases between. CDR3 length: 13 amino acids. CDR3 residues: CASSSSSVDTQYF. CDR3 DNA: TGTGCCAGCAGTTCCAGTTCGGTCGATACGCAGTATTTT.

In this sample, this clonotype turned up many times. The gene calls are TRBV12-3 or TRBV12-4 and TRBJ2-1; D uncertain. Trimming pared 7 bases from V and 9 bases from J, leaving 13 bases between. This CDR3 contains 12 residues. CDR3 loop: CASTTSLGEQFF. CDR3 DNA sequence: TGTGCCAGCACCACTTCCCTTGGTGAGCAGTTCTTC.

V usage is TRBV18 and J usage is TRBJ2-7; 8 positions agree with TRBD1. Looked up from germline, CDR1 is KGHSH and CDR2 is LQKENI. Trimming removed 1 base from V and 4 bases from J; junction bases left unmatched: 3. This CDR3 comprises 14 residues. The DNA for the CDR3 is TGTGCCAGCTCACCACTGGGACAGGATTACGAGCAGTACTTC. This gives the protein CASSPLGQDYEQYF.

This clonotype was observed a handful of times. The gene calls are TRBV6-1 and TRBJ2-5, with 12 nucleotides matching TRBD2. The CDR3 length is 16 residues. CDR1 and CDR2 from the germline V gene are MNHNS and SASEGT. J was trimmed by 5 bases and V by 9 bases; bases with no gene match: 13. CDR3 sequence (DNA): TGTGCCAGTCGCACGGGACTAGCGGGTCCGGTGGAGACCCAGTACTTC. Residues: CASRTGLAGPVETQYF.

This clonotype was found many times. One end of the junction is discordant with germline, which a read error may explain. The chain couples TRBV12-3 or TRBV12-4 to TRBJ2-5; D may be TRBD1 or TRBD2 (5 bases each). The CDR3 totals 13 residues. CDR3 in amino acids: CASSFRGQKTQYF. DNA for the CDR3: TGTGCCAGCAGTTTCCGGGGCCAAAAGACCCAGTACTTC.

This clonotype was seen a few times. The V call is TRBV9, the J call TRBJ1-6; unclear D gene. The V end was cut by 3 bases, the J end by 0 bases, with 28 bases between. The CDR3 is 22 amino acids. Looked up from germline, CDR1 is SGDLS and CDR2 is YYNGEE. DNA for the CDR3: TGTGCCAGCAGCGCCCATCCGGACGGTTCCGCATCCTCCAGCTCCTATAATTCACCCCTCCACTTT. Protein sequence: CASSAHPDGSASSSSYNSPLHF.

This clonotype was seen repeatedly, ten times or more. The chain has TRBV6-1 and TRBJ1-2; 12 nucleotides match TRBD1. From germline, CDR1 is MNHNS and CDR2 SASEGT. This CDR3 has 15 residues. The junction had 10 bases not matched to a gene; V was cut back by 7 bases and J by 7 bases. The DNA of the CDR3 is TGTGCCAGCACCCGGGACAGGGGGCTTTTCAGTGGCTACACCTTC. It is translated as CASTRDRGLFSGYTF.

Many counts were recorded for this clonotype. V and J are TRBV12-3 or TRBV12-4 and TRBJ1-2; 7 nucleotides match TRBD1. V lost 3 bases to trimming and J lost 6 bases; unmatched junction nucleotides: 7. The CDR3 is 14 amino acids. The CDR3 sequence: CASSFLQGEHGYTF. CDR3 coding DNA: TGTGCCAGCAGTTTCCTCCAGGGGGAACATGGCTACACCTTC.

V usage is TRBV6-1 and J usage is TRBJ1-2, with TRBD1 matching 10 bases. V lost 0 bases and J lost 4; bases outside the gene matches: 5. The length of the CDR3 is 16 residues. Germline V gene lookup returns CDR1 MNHNS and CDR2 SASEGT. CDR3 DNA: TGTGCCAGCAGTGAAGCGGGGAGACAGGGGGCCTATGGCTACACCTTC. Residues: CASSEAGRQGAYGYTF.

This sequence joins TRBV7-3 and TRBJ1-2; D is uncertain. This CDR3 has 13 residues. The germline gives CDR1 SGHTA, CDR2 FQGTGA. Trimming shortened V by 4 bases and J by 2 bases, and 8 bases separated the two germline ends. The CDR3 region is CASSSSANYGYTF. CDR3 in DNA: TGTGCCAGCAGCTCCTCGGCCAACTATGGCTACACCTTC.

This clonotype turned up a few times. The rearrangement uses TRBV15 and TRBJ2-1; TRBD1 agrees at 7 bases. Germline loops: CDR1 LNHNV, CDR2 YYDKDF (reference sequence). V was clipped by 0 bases and J by 0 bases; unmatched bases: 8. CDR3 size: 18 residues. The CDR3 DNA sequence: TGTGCCACCAGCAGAGATTATTTAGGGGACAGCTCCTACAATGAGCAGTTCTTC. Translating it yields CATSRDYLGDSSYNEQFF. The whole variable domain, filled in from reference TRBV15 and TRBJ2-1, reads DAMVIQNPRYQVTQFGKPVTLSCSQTLNHNVMYWYQQKSSQAPKLLFHYYDKDFNNEADTPDNFQSRRPNTSFCFLDIRSPGLGDTAMYLCATSRDYLGDSSYNEQFFGPGTRLTVL.

Of note for this clonotype: A read error may be the cause here, since a much bigger clone is one base away. The chain uses TRBV6-2 or TRBV6-3 and TRBJ1-5; D is undetermined. The CDR3 length is 14 residues. With 1 base removed from V and 4 bases from J, the gap between germline ends came to 8 bases. Germline assignment: CDR1 MNHEY and CDR2 SVGEGT. The CDR3 region is CASSYFAGNQPQHF. CDR3 sequence (DNA): TGTGCCAGCAGTTACTTCGCGGGAAATCAGCCCCAGCATTTT.

The gene calls are TRBV18 and TRBJ2-1; a weak D match, TRBD2 (5 bases). This CDR3 is 15 amino acids long. The V end lost 4 bases, the J end lost 10 bases, and 20 bases lay between the germline ends. Germline V lookup: CDR1 KGHSH, CDR2 LQKENI. CDR3 residues: CASSQRYSAGGEQFF. As DNA, the CDR3 is TGTGCCAGCTCACAACGATATAGCGCGGGCGGGGAGCAGTTCTTC.

This clonotype was seen at least ten times. It is likely a read error, because the conserved phenylalanine at the end of the CDR3 is missing. This chain connects TRBV3-1 to TRBJ1-2; D remains ambiguous. This CDR3 contains 16 residues. V shed 1 base and J shed 0 bases, with 12 bases lying between them. Germline V gene data show CDR1 as LGHDT and CDR2 as YNNKEL (reference sequence). In DNA, the CDR3 is TGTGCCAGCAGCCAAGGGGAGACAATGACTAACTATGGCTACACCCTC. Translated: CASSQGETMTNYGYTL.

This clonotype was found many times. DNA of the CDR3: TGTGCCAGCAGTTTTGGGTCTAGACGGATGAACACTGAAGCTTTCTTT. Protein product: CASSFGSRRMNTEAFF. The chain has TRBV27 and TRBJ1-1, with D unclear. CDR3 length equals 16 residues. The germline V and J ends were trimmed by 3 bases and 0 bases, with 14 bases remaining between them. Germline CDR1 and CDR2: MNHEY and SMNVEV (reference sequence).

This chain joins TRBV5-1 and TRBJ1-2; no reliable D call. The V gene's germline CDR1 is SGHRS and CDR2 YFSETQ. CDR3 length: 14 residues. V lost 0 bases to trimming and J lost 5 bases, with 11 bases between them. The CDR3 nucleotides are TGCGCCAGCAGCTTGGAATTGGCCGGATATGGCTACACCTTC. It codes for CASSLELAGYGYTF.